These 14 T cell receptor beta chains came from one sample sequenced in a study of T-cell reconstitution after alpha-beta-depleted transplantation in children. A library of TCRbeta sequences, prepared with unique molecular identifiers, was generated. TCRdb re-called the PCR reads through MiXCR, storing one row per CDR3 protein. The sample yields 120,000 to 150,000 distinct CDR3 sequences, about 9% seen once. Specimen: PBMCs, mostly from graft donor cells, collected 180 days after TCRalphabeta/CD19-depleted stem cell transplant. All receptors come from a female patient aged 2-9 years who had a stem cell transplant for congenital amegakaryocytic thrombocytopenia, so the T cells may come from the graft donor.

This clonotype was observed a handful of times. V and J are TRBV7-2 and TRBJ1-2; D is undetermined. Per germline, CDR1 SGHTA and CDR2 FQGNSA. The germline V and J ends were trimmed by 5 bases and 0 bases, with 13 bases remaining between them. This CDR3 spans 15 amino acids. CDR3 protein: CASSRGRISNYGYTF. The CDR3 nucleotides read TGTGCCAGCAGCCGCGGACGGATCTCTAACTATGGCTACACCTTC.

This clonotype was picked up many times. The chain uses TRBV28 and TRBJ1-2, with D perhaps TRBD1 (5 bases). The germline gives CDR1 MDHEN, CDR2 SYDVKM. The V end was cut by 1 base, the J end by 8 bases, with 23 bases between. The CDR3 extends over 17 amino acids. CDR3 loop: CASSLSFGASAIRGYTF. The DNA for the CDR3 is TGTGCCAGCAGTTTATCTTTCGGGGCCTCGGCTATTCGGGGCTACACCTTC.

The genes are TRBV24-1 and TRBJ2-3; D is undetermined. Per germline, CDR1 KGHDR and CDR2 SFDVKD. The CDR3 is 13 amino acids. V was trimmed by 3 bases and J by 4 bases, leaving 7 bases between them. CDR3 amino acids: CATSDGNPDTQYF. The CDR3 DNA reads TGTGCCACCAGTGATGGAAACCCAGATACGCAGTATTTT.

V usage is TRBV18 and J usage is TRBJ2-3; D not resolved. Looked up from germline, CDR1 is KGHSH and CDR2 is LQKENI. The CDR3 covers 15 residues. Trimming stripped 0 bases from V and 2 bases from J, with 9 bases between. As DNA, the CDR3 is TGTGCCAGCTCACCACCAGTGGGGTACACAGATACGCAGTATTTT. Protein sequence: CASSPPVGYTDTQYF.

This clonotype was seen at least ten times. The chain carries TRBV20-1 and TRBJ1-1, with 9 bases that match TRBD1. The J segment lost 4 bases and the V segment lost 1 base, leaving 10 bases of the junction unmatched. This CDR3 comprises 16 residues. Germline V gene lookup returns CDR1 DFQATT and CDR2 SNEGSKA (reference sequence). As DNA, the CDR3 is TGCAGTGCTAGAGCCGAGGGGGGACAGGGAATCACTGAAGCTTTCTTT. This encodes CSARAEGGQGITEAFF.

This clonotype was detected ten times or more. The chain carries TRBV7-2 and TRBJ1-4; no firm D call. CDR3 length: 12 residues. Trimming cost V 3 bases and J 6 bases, with 5 bases left between them. In germline, CDR1 is SGHTA, CDR2 FQGNSA. CDR3 coding DNA: TGTGCCAGCAGCTTTTTGTATGAAAAACTGTTTTTT. Its protein is CASSFLYEKLFF.

In this sample, this clonotype turned up a few times. The rearrangement links TRBV3-1 to TRBJ2-2; D might be TRBD1 (6 bases). The V gene lost 1 base and the J gene lost 6 bases, with 12 bases spanning the gap. CDR3 length: 15 amino acids. Germline V gene data show CDR1 as LGHDT and CDR2 as YNNKEL (reference sequence). The CDR3: CASSQGQALAGELFF. The CDR3 DNA reads as TGTGCCAGCAGCCAAGGACAGGCCCTCGCCGGGGAGCTGTTTTTT.

The chain employs TRBV12-3 or TRBV12-4 and TRBJ2-5; the D is unclear. The CDR3 consists of 17 residues. V lost 2 bases, J lost 0 bases, and 16 bases lay in between. The CDR3 loop reads CASSLSKASWYQETQYF. The CDR3 coding sequence is TGTGCCAGCAGTTTAAGTAAAGCTAGTTGGTACCAAGAGACCCAGTACTTC.

This clonotype was seen ten or more times. The chain links TRBV18 to TRBJ1-1; TRBD1 might be the D (5 bases). The V and J ends lost 3 bases and 6 bases respectively, with 11 bases between them. The germline V gene encodes CDR1 KGHSH and CDR2 LQKENI. The CDR3 spans 13 residues. The CDR3 DNA sequence: TGTGCCAGCTCACCTTCCGGGGCTTCTGAAGCTTTCTTT. Protein product: CASSPSGASEAFF.

This clonotype has only a few counts. V usage is TRBV5-1 and J usage is TRBJ2-1, with 10 bases fitting TRBD2. V shed 6 bases and J 6 bases; nucleotides not matched to a gene: 9. This CDR3 is built from 15 residues. The germline CDR1 and CDR2 sequences are SGHRS and YFSETQ. The CDR3 loop reads CASTLSGGLTNEQFF. DNA of the CDR3: TGCGCCAGCACCCTTAGCGGGGGGCTCACCAATGAGCAGTTCTTC. The full variable domain, in which reference TRBV5-1 and TRBJ2-1 provide the parts outside the CDR3, is KAGVTQTPRYLIKTRGQQVTLSCSPISGHRSVSWYQQTPGQGLQFLFEYFSETQRNKGNFPGRFSGRQFSNSRSEMNVSTLELGDSALYLCASTLSGGLTNEQFFGPGTRLTVL.

The chain combines TRBV6-1 with TRBJ2-7; D is perhaps TRBD1 (5 bases). The CDR3 loop spans 15 amino acids. CDR1 is MNHNS and CDR2 is SASEGT in the germline V gene. V dropped 5 bases and J dropped 1 base, with 15 bases sitting between them. As DNA, the CDR3 is TGTGCCAGCAGTATCACCTTCCAGGGTTCCTACGAGCAGTACTTC. Its protein is CASSITFQGSYEQYF.

This clonotype was found many times. The chain joins TRBV4-1 to TRBJ2-1; 7 nucleotides align to TRBD2. The CDR3 is 16 amino acids. Losses at the gene ends were 0 bases for V and 10 bases for J; bases not matched to a gene: 12. Per the germline V gene, CDR1 is MGHRA and CDR2 is YSYEKL. This CDR3 reads CASSQDSQGLGFEQFF. In nucleotides, the CDR3 is TGCGCCAGCAGCCAAGATAGTCAAGGACTAGGATTCGAGCAGTTCTTC.

With respect to this clonotype: Being one base from a much bigger clone, this may be a read error. The chain uses TRBV18 and TRBJ2-1; 8 bases match TRBD2. Looked up from germline, CDR1 is KGHSH and CDR2 is LQKENI. This CDR3 is built from 14 residues. The DNA of the CDR3 is TGTGTCAGCTCAAACTCGGGACTAGGCGCTGAGCAGTTCTTC. Its protein product is CVSSNSGLGAEQFF.

This clonotype was detected a few times. This chain's CDR3 is CSARDPRVSPLHF. As DNA, the CDR3 is TGCAGTGCTAGGGATCCCAGGGTTTCACCCCTCCACTTT. This chain uses TRBV20-1 with TRBJ1-6; the D gene is possibly TRBD1 (5 bases). This CDR3 contains 13 residues. The V gene lost 3 bases and the J gene lost 9 bases, with 12 bases spanning the gap. Germline CDR1 is DFQATT and CDR2 is SNEGSKA (reference sequence).